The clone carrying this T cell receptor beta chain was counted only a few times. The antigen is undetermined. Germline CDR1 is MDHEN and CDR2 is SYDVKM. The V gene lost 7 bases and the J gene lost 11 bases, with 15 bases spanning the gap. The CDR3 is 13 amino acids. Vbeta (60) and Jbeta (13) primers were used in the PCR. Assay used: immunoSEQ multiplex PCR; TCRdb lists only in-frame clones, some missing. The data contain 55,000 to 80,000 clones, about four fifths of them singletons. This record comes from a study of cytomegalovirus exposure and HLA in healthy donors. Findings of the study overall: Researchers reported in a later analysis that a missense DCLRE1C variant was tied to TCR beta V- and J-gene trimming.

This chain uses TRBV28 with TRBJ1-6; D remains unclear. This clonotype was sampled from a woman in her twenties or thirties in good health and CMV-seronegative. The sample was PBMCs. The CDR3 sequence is CASKNPRGAPLHF. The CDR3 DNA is TGTGCCAGCAAAAACCCGCGGGGAGCACCCCTCCACTTT.